This T cell receptor (beta chain) was documented in a study of blood T cell repertoires in COVID-19. This table comes from immunoSEQ multiplex PCR, and its TCRdb copy is limited to in-frame clones, with some not included. The table includes about 480,000 clones, 80% to 90% detected once. Patients at the Seattle site were enrolled during active infection and followed longitudinally. Sequenced: peripheral blood. The TCR was taken from a man between 18 and 29 years old with COVID-19, enrolled during active disease.

In nucleotides, the CDR3 is TGTGCCATCAGTGATCCGGAGCAATGGAACACTGAAGCTTTCTTT. Translation gives CAISDPEQWNTEAFF. This chain uses TRBV10-3 with TRBJ1-1; D remains ambiguous. CDR1 is ENHRY and CDR2 is SYGVKD in the germline V gene. This CDR3 has 15 residues. The ends were cut back, 3 bases at V and 1 base at J, with 12 bases in the middle.